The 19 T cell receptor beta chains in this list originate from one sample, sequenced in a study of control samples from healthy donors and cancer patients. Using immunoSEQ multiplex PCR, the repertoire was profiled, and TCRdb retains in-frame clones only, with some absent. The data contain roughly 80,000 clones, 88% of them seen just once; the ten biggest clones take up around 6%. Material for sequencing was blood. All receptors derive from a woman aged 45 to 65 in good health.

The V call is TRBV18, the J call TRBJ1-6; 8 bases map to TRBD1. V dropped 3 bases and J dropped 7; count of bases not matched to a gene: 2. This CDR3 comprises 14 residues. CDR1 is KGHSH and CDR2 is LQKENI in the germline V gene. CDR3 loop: CASSPRQGNSPLHF. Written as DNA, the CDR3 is TGTGCCAGCTCACCGAGACAGGGGAATTCACCCCTCCACTTT.

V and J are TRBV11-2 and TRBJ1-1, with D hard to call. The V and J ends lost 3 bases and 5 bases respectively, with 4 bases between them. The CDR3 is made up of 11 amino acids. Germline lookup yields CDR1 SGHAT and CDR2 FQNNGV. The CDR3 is CASSLLTEAFF. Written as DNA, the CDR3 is TGTGCCAGCAGCTTGCTGACTGAAGCTTTCTTT.

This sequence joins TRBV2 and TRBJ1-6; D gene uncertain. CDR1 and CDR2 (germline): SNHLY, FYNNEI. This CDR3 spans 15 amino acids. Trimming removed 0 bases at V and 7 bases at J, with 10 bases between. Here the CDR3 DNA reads TGTGCCAGCAGTGAAGCGCTGGTTGGGAATTCACCCCTCCACTTT. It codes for CASSEALVGNSPLHF.

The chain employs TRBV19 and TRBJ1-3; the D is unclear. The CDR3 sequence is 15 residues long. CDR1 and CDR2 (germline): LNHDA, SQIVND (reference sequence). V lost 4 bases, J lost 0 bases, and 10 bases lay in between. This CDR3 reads CASSRAGTSGNTIYF. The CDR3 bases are TGTGCCAGTAGTAGGGCAGGAACCTCTGGAAACACCATATATTTT.

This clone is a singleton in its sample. CDR3 protein: CASSRSQGRREGYTF. The CDR3 region has the DNA TGTGCCAGCAGCCGCTCACAGGGGAGACGGGAAGGCTACACCTTC. The V and J genes are TRBV14 and TRBJ1-2, with 7 bases fitting TRBD1. Germline assignment: CDR1 SGHDN and CDR2 FVKESK. V lost 4 bases, J lost 8 bases, and 13 bases stayed unmatched. This CDR3 has 15 residues. Complete variable domain (other parts from reference TRBV14 and TRBJ1-2): EAGVTQFPSHSVIEKGQTVTLRCDPISGHDNLYWYRRVMGKEIKFLLHFVKESKQDESGMPNNRFLAERTGGTYSTLKVQPAELEDSGVYFCASSRSQGRREGYTFGSGTRLTVV.

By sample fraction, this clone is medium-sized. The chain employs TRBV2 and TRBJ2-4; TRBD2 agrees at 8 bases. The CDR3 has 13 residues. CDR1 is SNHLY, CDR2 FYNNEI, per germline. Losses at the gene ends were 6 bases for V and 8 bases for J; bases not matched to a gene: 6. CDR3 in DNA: TGTGCCAGCAGGGACGGGGGGGCGTACATTCAGTACTTC. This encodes CASRDGGAYIQYF.

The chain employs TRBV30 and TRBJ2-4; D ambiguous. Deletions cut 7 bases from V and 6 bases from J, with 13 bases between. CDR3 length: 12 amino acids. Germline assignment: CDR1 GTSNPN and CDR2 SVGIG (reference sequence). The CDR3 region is CAYNRGGNIQYF. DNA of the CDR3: TGTGCCTATAACCGAGGCGGAAACATTCAGTACTTC.

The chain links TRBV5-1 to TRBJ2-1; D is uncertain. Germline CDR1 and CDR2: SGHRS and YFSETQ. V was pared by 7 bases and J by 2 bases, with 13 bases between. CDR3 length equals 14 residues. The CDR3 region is CASRAAIAYNEQFF. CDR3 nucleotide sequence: TGCGCCAGCCGGGCGGCAATAGCCTACAATGAGCAGTTCTTC.

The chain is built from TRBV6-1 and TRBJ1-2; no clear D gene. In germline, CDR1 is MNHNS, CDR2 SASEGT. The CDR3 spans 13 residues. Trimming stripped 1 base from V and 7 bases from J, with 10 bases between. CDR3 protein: CASSEDRSPGYTF. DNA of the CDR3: TGTGCCAGCAGTGAAGATCGCAGTCCTGGCTACACCTTC.

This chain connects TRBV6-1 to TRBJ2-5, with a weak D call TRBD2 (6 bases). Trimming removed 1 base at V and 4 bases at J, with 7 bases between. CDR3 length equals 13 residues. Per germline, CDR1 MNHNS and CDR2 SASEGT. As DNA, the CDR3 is TGTGCCAGCAGTGAAGTCGGGGGAGAGACCCAGTACTTC. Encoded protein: CASSEVGGETQYF.

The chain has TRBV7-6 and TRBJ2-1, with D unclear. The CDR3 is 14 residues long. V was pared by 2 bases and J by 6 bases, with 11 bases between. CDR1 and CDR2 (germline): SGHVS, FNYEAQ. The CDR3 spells CASSLNPRRNEQFF. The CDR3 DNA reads TGTGCCAGCAGCTTAAACCCCAGGCGCAATGAGCAGTTCTTC.

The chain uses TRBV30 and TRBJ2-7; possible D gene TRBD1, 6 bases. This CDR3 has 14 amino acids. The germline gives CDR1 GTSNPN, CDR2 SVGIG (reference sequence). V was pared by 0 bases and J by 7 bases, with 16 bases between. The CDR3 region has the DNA TGTGCCTGGAGTGTAGGGTTGGTCCAGGGGGAGCAGTACTTC. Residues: CAWSVGLVQGEQYF.

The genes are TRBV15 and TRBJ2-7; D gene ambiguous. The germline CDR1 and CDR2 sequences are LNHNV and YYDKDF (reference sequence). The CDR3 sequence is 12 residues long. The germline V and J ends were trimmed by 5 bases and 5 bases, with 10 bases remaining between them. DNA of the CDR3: TGTGCCACCAGCGGGAAGGCCCACGAGCAGTACTTC. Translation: CATSGKAHEQYF.

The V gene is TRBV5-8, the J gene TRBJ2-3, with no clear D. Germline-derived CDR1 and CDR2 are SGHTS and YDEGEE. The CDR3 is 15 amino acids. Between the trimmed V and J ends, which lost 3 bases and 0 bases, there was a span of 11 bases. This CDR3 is CASSSRFRSTDTQYF. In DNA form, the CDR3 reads TGTGCCAGCAGCTCCAGGTTTCGGAGCACAGATACGCAGTATTTT.

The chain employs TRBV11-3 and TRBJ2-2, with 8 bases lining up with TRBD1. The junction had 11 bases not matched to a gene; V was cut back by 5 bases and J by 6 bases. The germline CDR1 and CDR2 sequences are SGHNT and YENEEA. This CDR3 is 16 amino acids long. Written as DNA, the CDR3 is TGTGCCAGCAGCCTTACAGGACAGGGTCGGTCCGGGGAGCTGTTTTTT. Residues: CASSLTGQGRSGELFF. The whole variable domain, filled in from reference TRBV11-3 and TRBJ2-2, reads EAGVVQSPRYKIIEKKQPVAFWCNPISGHNTLYWYLQNLGQGPELLIRYENEEAVDDSQLPKDRFSAERLKGVDSTLKIQPAELGDSAVYLCASSLTGQGRSGELFFGEGSRLTVL.

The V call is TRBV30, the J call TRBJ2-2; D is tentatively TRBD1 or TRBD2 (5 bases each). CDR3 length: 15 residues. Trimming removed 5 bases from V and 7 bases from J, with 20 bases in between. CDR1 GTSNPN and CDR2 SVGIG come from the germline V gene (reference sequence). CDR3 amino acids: CAWSAMFRDGGELFF. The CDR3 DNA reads TGTGCCTGGTCGGCAATGTTCAGGGACGGCGGGGAGCTGTTTTTT. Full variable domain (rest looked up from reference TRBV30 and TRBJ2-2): SQTIHQWPATLVQPVGSPLSLECTVEGTSNPNLYWYRQAAGRGLQLLFYSVGIGQISSEVPQNLSASRPQDRQFILSSKKLLLSDSGFYLCAWSAMFRDGGELFFGEGSRLTVL.

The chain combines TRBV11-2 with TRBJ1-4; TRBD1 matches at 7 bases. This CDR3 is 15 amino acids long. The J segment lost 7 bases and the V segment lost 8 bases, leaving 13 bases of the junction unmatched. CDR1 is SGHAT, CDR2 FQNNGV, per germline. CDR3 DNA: TGTGCCAGCTCTCCCGGTGGGACAGCAAGTGAAAAACTGTTTTTT. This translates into CASSPGGTASEKLFF.

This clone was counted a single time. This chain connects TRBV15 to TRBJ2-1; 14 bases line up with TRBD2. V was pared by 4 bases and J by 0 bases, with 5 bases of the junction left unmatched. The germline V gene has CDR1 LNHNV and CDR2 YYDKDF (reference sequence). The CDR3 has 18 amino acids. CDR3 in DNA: TGTGCCACCAGCACTCGGACTAGCGGGGGGAGCTCCTACAATGAGCAGTTCTTC. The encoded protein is CATSTRTSGGSSYNEQFF.

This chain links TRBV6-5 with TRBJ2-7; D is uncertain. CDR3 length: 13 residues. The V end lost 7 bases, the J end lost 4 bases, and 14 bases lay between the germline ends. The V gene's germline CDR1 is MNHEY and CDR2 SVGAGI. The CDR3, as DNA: TGTGCCAGCAAGGTAACTCCCGAATACGAGCAGTACTTC. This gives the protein CASKVTPEYEQYF.